The next 14 T cell receptor beta chains were all read from a single sample in a study of T cells after yellow fever vaccination. TCRdb fed the 5' RACE reads into MiXCR, producing one record per CDR3 protein. In the table there are some 550,000 distinct CDR3 sequences, about 19% of which are singletons. Sequencing was performed on PBMCs, taken 15 days after the yellow fever booster vaccination. The receptors come from a man aged 25 to 45 who received the YFV17D yellow fever vaccine.

V usage is TRBV13 and J usage is TRBJ2-7; unclear D gene. Germline V gene data show CDR1 as PRHDT and CDR2 as FYEKMQ (reference sequence). CDR3 length: 13 residues. The ends were cut back, 5 bases at V and 1 base at J, with 9 bases in the middle. The CDR3 coding sequence is TGTGCCAGCAGCCCGACCCTTTCCTACGAGCAGTACTTC. Its translation: CASSPTLSYEQYF.

This chain connects TRBV5-1 to TRBJ1-4; D ambiguous. Trimming stripped 6 bases from V and 8 bases from J, with 14 bases between. The CDR3 consists of 13 residues. Germline-derived CDR1 and CDR2 are SGHRS and YFSETQ. The CDR3: CASKREREEKLFF. The DNA for the CDR3 is TGCGCCAGCAAAAGGGAACGAGAAGAAAAACTGTTTTTT.

This clonotype has only a few counts. This chain connects TRBV27 to TRBJ2-5, with 7 bases identical to TRBD1. Germline V gene lookup returns CDR1 MNHEY and CDR2 SMNVEV (reference sequence). The CDR3 runs to 14 residues. Unmatched junction bases numbered 11, after V lost 9 bases and J lost 4 bases. The CDR3 nucleotides read TGTGCCAGTCAAAAGGCAAGGGGGCCAGAGACCCAGTACTTC. Translating gives CASQKARGPETQYF.

The chain combines TRBV12-3 or TRBV12-4 with TRBJ2-1, with 8 bases identical to TRBD2. This CDR3 is 12 amino acids long. With V trimmed by 6 bases and J by 13 bases, 8 bases remained unmatched. CDR3: CASSPGGVRQFF. The CDR3 DNA follows: TGTGCCAGCAGCCCGGGGGGGGTCCGCCAGTTCTTC.

A few counts support this clonotype. The rearrangement uses TRBV11-2 and TRBJ2-3; D not certain. The germline V and J ends were trimmed by 4 bases and 7 bases, with 21 bases remaining between them. Per germline, CDR1 SGHAT and CDR2 FQNNGV. The CDR3 length is 16 residues. CDR3 bases: TGTGCCAGCAGCTCACTCTCCAACTGGCCACTCAATACGCAGTATTTT. The encoded protein is CASSSLSNWPLNTQYF.

The V and J genes are TRBV6-2 or TRBV6-3 and TRBJ2-1, with D tentatively TRBD2 (5 bases). The V end lost 0 bases, the J end lost 8 bases, and 11 bases lay between the germline ends. Looked up from germline, CDR1 is MNHEY and CDR2 is SVGEGT. This CDR3 has 14 amino acids. Here the CDR3 reads CASSYSIVGDEQFF. The DNA of the CDR3 is TGTGCCAGCAGTTACTCGATAGTCGGGGATGAGCAGTTCTTC.

The CDR3 sequence is CASSPQTGGVTDTQYF. CDR3 DNA sequence: TGTGCCAGCAGCCCTCAGACAGGGGGTGTAACAGATACGCAGTATTTT. The rearrangement joins TRBV7-9 to TRBJ2-3; 9 bases align to TRBD1. There are 16 residues in the CDR3. Germline trimming cut 5 bases from V and 3 bases from J; bases unmatched to any gene: 9. From germline, CDR1 is SEHNR and CDR2 FQNEAQ (reference sequence).

The chain combines TRBV7-2 with TRBJ1-2; TRBD1 matches 8 bases. CDR1 is SGHTA, CDR2 FQGNSA, per germline. The junction had 5 bases not matched to a gene; V was cut back by 5 bases and J by 6 bases. This CDR3 contains 13 residues. In nucleotides, the CDR3 is TGTGCCAGCAGCATTCAGGGGGCGGATGGCTACACCTTC. It codes for CASSIQGADGYTF.

This clonotype has only a few counts. The chain carries TRBV2 and TRBJ2-5; D uncertain. The ends were cut back, 11 bases at V and 2 bases at J, with 30 bases in the middle. The CDR3 spans 18 residues. Germline V gene data show CDR1 as SNHLY and CDR2 as FYNNEI. The CDR3 loop reads CAFSFRPLMNHRQETQYF. The CDR3 region has the DNA TGTGCCTTCAGTTTTCGGCCCCTCATGAACCATCGGCAAGAGACCCAGTACTTC.

This clonotype was picked up a small number of times. The chain combines TRBV25-1 with TRBJ2-5; D is unclear. Germline loops: CDR1 MGHDK, CDR2 SYGVNS. The CDR3 has 12 amino acids. V shed 6 bases and J shed 5 bases, with 10 bases lying between them. CDR3 sequence: CASRDLGETQYF. CDR3 nucleotides: TGTGCCAGCAGAGACCTGGGGGAGACCCAGTACTTC.

This clonotype was detected a few times. This chain links TRBV7-2 with TRBJ2-1; D is unclear. V lost 3 bases and J 6 bases, leaving 6 bases between the germline ends. Germline V gene lookup returns CDR1 SGHTA and CDR2 FQGNSA. The CDR3 runs to 12 residues. This CDR3 is CASSFDTNEQFF. The CDR3, as DNA: TGTGCCAGCAGCTTCGACACCAATGAGCAGTTCTTC.

This clonotype was recorded at least ten times. The CDR3 spells CASSSSDSYEQYF. DNA of the CDR3: TGCGCCAGCAGCTCCAGCGACTCCTACGAGCAGTACTTC. The rearrangement uses TRBV5-1 and TRBJ2-7; no clear D gene. The germline CDR1 and CDR2 sequences are SGHRS and YFSETQ. This CDR3 contains 13 residues. V lost 3 bases, J lost 0 bases, and 7 bases lay in between.

In its sample, this clonotype was seen many times. V and J are TRBV7-2 and TRBJ2-5; D unresolved. The CDR3 totals 14 residues. The ends were cut back, 2 bases at V and 4 bases at J, with 11 bases in the middle. Per the germline V gene, CDR1 is SGHTA and CDR2 is FQGNSA. CDR3 sequence: CASSLRRTAETQYF. CDR3 in DNA: TGTGCCAGCAGCTTAAGGAGAACAGCAGAGACCCAGTACTTC.

Only a few counts were recorded for this clonotype. The V and J genes are TRBV6-2 or TRBV6-3 and TRBJ2-7, with D tentatively TRBD1 or TRBD2 (5 bases each). The germline V gene encodes CDR1 MNHEY and CDR2 SVGEGT. Trimming removed 2 bases at V and 7 bases at J, with 6 bases between. The CDR3 loop spans 11 amino acids. CDR3 in amino acids: CASSYEGEQYF. The CDR3, as DNA: TGTGCCAGCAGTTACGAGGGGGAGCAGTACTTC.